The 20 T cell receptor beta chains presented below share a single source sample, sequenced in a study of T cell responses to AZD1222 COVID-19 vaccine. The method was immunoSEQ multiplex PCR; TCRdb's version includes in-frame clones alone and lacks a portion of them. This table has more than 100,000 clones, roughly 91% appearing once. Sample: peripheral blood, taken on day 0 of AZD1222 vaccination. The receptors shown here come from an adult in good health.

This rearrangement joins TRBV7-2 to TRBJ2-5; tentative D call: TRBD1 (6 bases). The CDR3 contains 15 residues. Deletions cut 7 bases from V and 2 bases from J, with 17 bases between. Germline V gives CDR1 SGHTA, CDR2 FQGNSA. As DNA, the CDR3 is TGTGCCAGCACCATCTACCCACAGGGTCAAGAGACCCAGTACTTC. As protein: CASTIYPQGQETQYF.

The chain is built from TRBV12-3 or TRBV12-4 and TRBJ1-4, with TRBD1 as a possible D gene (5 bases). Trimming left V 3 bases short and J 8 bases short, with 10 bases between. The CDR3 is 13 amino acids. The CDR3 loop reads CASSFGTVEKLFF. The DNA of the CDR3 is TGTGCCAGCAGTTTCGGGACGGTCGAAAAACTGTTTTTT.

The chain is built from TRBV19 and TRBJ2-3, with 8 bases matching TRBD2. V gave up 8 bases and J gave up 1 base; unmatched junction bases: 5. CDR1 is LNHDA and CDR2 is SQIVND in the germline V gene (reference sequence). The CDR3 has 14 residues. As DNA, the CDR3 is TGTGCCAGTGGTCGGCGGGGGGGCACAGATACGCAGTATTTT. It is translated as CASGRRGGTDTQYF.

The V gene is TRBV12-5, the J gene TRBJ1-5, with D perhaps matching TRBD1 (5 bases). V lost 2 bases and J 0 bases, leaving 11 bases between the germline ends. This CDR3 has 16 amino acids. In germline, CDR1 is LGHNT, CDR2 FRNRAP. CDR3 nucleotides: TGTGCTAGTGGTTTGATTTTGGGGGATAGCAATCAGCCCCAGCATTTT. This gives the protein CASGLILGDSNQPQHF.

This clone was seen a handful of times. The chain carries TRBV4-2 and TRBJ1-6; the match to TRBD1 covers 8 bases. This CDR3 is built from 15 residues. The ends lost 2 bases at V and 6 bases at J; junction bases unmatched: 3. The V gene's germline CDR1 is LGHNA and CDR2 YNFKEQ. The CDR3 sequence is CASSQTGQGNSPLHF. CDR3 nucleotides: TGTGCCAGCAGCCAAACCGGACAGGGTAATTCACCCCTCCACTTT.

This rearrangement joins TRBV23-1 to TRBJ2-7; D may match TRBD1 or TRBD2 (6 bases each). TRBV23-1 is an ORF for which the function is uncertain. V lost 8 bases to trimming and J lost 4 bases, with 15 bases between them. The CDR3 is 13 residues long. The CDR3 DNA is TGCGCCAGCGGAGGGGGATACCCATACGAGCAGTACTTC. As protein: CASGGGYPYEQYF.

The rearrangement joins TRBV15 to TRBJ1-6; TRBD1 matches 8 bases. The J segment lost 10 bases and the V segment lost 3 bases, leaving 5 bases of the junction unmatched. This CDR3 comprises 14 residues. The germline V gene has CDR1 LNHNV and CDR2 YYDKDF (reference sequence). In nucleotides, the CDR3 is TGTGCCACCAGCAGGGACAGGGTTCGATCACCCCTCCACTTT. The encoded protein is CATSRDRVRSPLHF.

The rearrangement uses TRBV29-1 and TRBJ1-2; maybe TRBD1 (6 bases). CDR3 size: 15 residues. V was cut by 2 bases and J by 4 bases, with 17 bases left in between. From germline, CDR1 is SQVTM and CDR2 ANQGSEA. This CDR3 reads CSVEPDTDSGYGYTF. The CDR3 DNA follows: TGCAGCGTTGAACCGGATACGGACAGCGGCTATGGCTACACCTTC.

The V and J genes are TRBV7-2 and TRBJ2-5; D not certain. CDR3 length: 12 amino acids. Germline V gives CDR1 SGHTA, CDR2 FQGNSA. V was shortened by 1 base and J by 8 bases, with 8 bases between the two germline ends. CDR3 sequence: CASSLGGRTQYF. CDR3 in DNA: TGTGCCAGCAGCTTAGGAGGCCGAACCCAGTACTTC.

This chain links TRBV18 with TRBJ1-1, with 8 bases fitting TRBD1. Germline values: CDR1 KGHSH, CDR2 LQKENI. The CDR3 length is 15 residues. Trimming cost V 3 bases and J 5 bases; bases outside gene matches: 8. CDR3 residues: CASSPNQGANTEAFF. DNA of the CDR3: TGTGCCAGCTCACCTAACCAGGGGGCGAATACTGAAGCTTTCTTT.

J is TRBJ1-6 and V is TRBV3-1 (or the pseudogene TRBV3-2); 8 bases agree with TRBD1. The germline CDR1 and CDR2 sequences are LGHDT and YNNKEL (reference sequence). V was clipped by 3 bases and J by 10 bases; unmatched bases: 8. The length of the CDR3 is 15 residues. The chain's CDR3 is CASSQSDRGPSPLHF. CDR3 coding DNA: TGTGCCAGCAGCCAGTCTGACAGGGGCCCATCACCCCTCCACTTT.

The chain employs TRBV6-5 and TRBJ2-6; the D is unclear. This CDR3 has 13 amino acids. V shed 7 bases and J shed 1 base, with 5 bases lying between them. Germline CDR1 is MNHEY and CDR2 is SVGAGI. CDR3 nucleotide sequence: TGTGCCAGCAATCCGTCTGGGGCCAACGTCCTGACTTTC. It is translated as CASNPSGANVLTF.

CDR3 coding DNA: TGTGCCAGCAGCTTAGCCGGACAGGGTAATTCACCCCTCCACTTT. Its protein is CASSLAGQGNSPLHF. The rearrangement uses TRBV7-9 and TRBJ1-6, with 8 bases lining up with TRBD1. CDR1 and CDR2 from the germline V gene are SEHNR and FQNEAQ (reference sequence). V dropped 0 bases and J dropped 6; count of bases not matched to a gene: 1. The CDR3 has 15 residues.

This clone was counted between two and nine times. The chain is built from TRBV5-1 and TRBJ1-5, with 7 bases identical to TRBD1. Per germline, CDR1 SGHRS and CDR2 YFSETQ. The V and J ends lost 0 bases and 0 bases, in that order; junction bases with no gene match: 3. This CDR3 has 16 residues. As DNA, the CDR3 is TGCGCCAGCAGCTTGGGGGACAGCAATAGCAATCAGCCCCAGCATTTT. As protein: CASSLGDSNSNQPQHF.

The rearrangement links TRBV10-3 to TRBJ1-1; the D is unclear. Trimming removed 11 bases from V and 1 base from J, with 14 bases in between. Per germline, CDR1 ENHRY and CDR2 SYGVKD. The CDR3 has 13 amino acids. The CDR3 reads CAVTPAGNTEAFF. CDR3 bases: TGTGCCGTAACCCCAGCTGGGAACACTGAAGCTTTCTTT.

This chain links TRBV7-8 with TRBJ1-3; D uncertain. Germline V gives CDR1 SGHVS, CDR2 FQNEAQ. Trimming took off 2 bases at V and 0 bases at J, with 5 bases between the two ends. This CDR3 spans 14 amino acids. CDR3 nucleotide sequence: TGTGCCAGCAGCTTAAGAGACTCTGGAAACACCATATATTTT. Translation gives CASSLRDSGNTIYF.

The chain carries TRBV2 and TRBJ1-5; 8 bases match TRBD1. CDR1 SNHLY and CDR2 FYNNEI come from the germline V gene. The CDR3 has 13 residues. V lost 11 bases, J lost 5 bases, and 8 bases stayed unmatched. The CDR3 DNA reads as TGTGCCCCGGGACAGGAGGACGATCAGCCCCAGCATTTT. Amino acid sequence: CAPGQEDDQPQHF.

The V call is TRBV9, the J call TRBJ2-1, with TRBD1 matching over 11 bases. V was pared by 3 bases and J by 8 bases, with 7 bases of the junction left unmatched. From germline, CDR1 is SGDLS and CDR2 YYNGEE. The CDR3 totals 15 residues. The CDR3 nucleotides read TGTGCCAGCAGCGGCGGGGACAGGGGGATCGATGAGCAGTTCTTC. Protein product: CASSGGDRGIDEQFF.

V is TRBV4-1 and J is TRBJ1-5; maybe TRBD1 (5 bases). The CDR3 is made up of 16 amino acids. The V end lost 1 base, the J end lost 0 bases, and 10 bases lay between the germline ends. Germline assignment: CDR1 MGHRA and CDR2 YSYEKL. CDR3 coding DNA: TGCGCCAGCAGCCAAGGGACACTGACTAGCAATCAGCCCCAGCATTTT. Protein: CASSQGTLTSNQPQHF.

The chain couples TRBV4-2 to TRBJ1-3; D ambiguous. This CDR3 is built from 14 residues. Germline loops: CDR1 LGHNA, CDR2 YNFKEQ. V lost 0 bases and J lost 8, with 11 bases in between. The CDR3 protein is CASSQDSPEDTIYF. Here the CDR3 DNA reads TGTGCCAGCAGCCAAGATAGTCCGGAGGACACCATATATTTT.